This entry describes one T cell receptor beta chain. What antigen it recognizes has not been identified. At one boundary the junction diverges from the germline segment, which might be a read error. The library was prepared using multiplex PCR. Sequencing used an Illumina HiSeq 2500. TCRbeta libraries were constructed through three rounds of nested PCR with primers (Table S4) according to protocols modified from ARM-PCR. Before sequencing, PCR products of 200-500 bp were excised from the gel and purified with the QIAquick gel extraction kit. The original methods were these. Trimmomatic was used to clean the reads, FLASH was used to merge the reads into complete CDR3 sequences, and MiTCR was used to assign the reads to V(D)J germline segments. Clonal diversity was computed as the inverse Simpson's index with VDJtools. In-frame sequences without a premature stop codon were defined as productive reads. Using fastp trimming at Q25 and MiXCR clonotype assembly, TCRdb reanalyzed the public sequencing data and kept in-frame beta chains. When rows share a CDR3 protein, they turn into one entry using the most common DNA and genes. The V and J calls reflect TCRdb's pipeline rather than the authors' work. For this sample the table gives more than 75,000 distinct CDR3 sequences, of which around 75% were detected only once. Clones ranked in the top ten supply roughly 15% of the sample.

The CDR3 numbers 15 residues from cysteine through phenylalanine. Of all the DNA, just the CDR3 is kept, 45 bases in frame from base 1. CDR1 SGHAT and CDR2 FQDESV were looked up in the germline V gene (reference sequence). This specimen belongs to a study of tumor and adjacent non-tumor tissue in lung cancer (dated by TCRdb to 2016 to 2019). For the study in its entirety: By cancer type, the cohort comprised 12 to 13 adenocarcinoma patients, 2 squamous cell carcinoma patients and 1 small cell lung cancer patient. The study compared bulk TCRbeta repertoires between lung tumor tissue and matched distant non-tumor lung tissue from around 16 lung cancer patients. Around 30 paired specimens, one tumor and one normal lung sample per patient, were profiled by TCRbeta CDR3 sequencing. The 15 enrolled patients, of whom approximately 10 were men and 5 were women, were aged about 30 to 80 years and were diagnosed with TNM stage I to III disease. Sequencing produced 125,075,908 productive TCRbeta reads in total, an average of about 4.17 million reads per sample.

RNA was isolated from bulk, unsorted tissue, and RNA quality was assessed with a NanoDrop ND-1000 and an Agilent 2100. Newly diagnosed lung cancer patients without prior chemotherapy who had been admitted for thoracic surgery in China between August and November 2014 were enrolled as donors. Patients who had received previous radiotherapy or chemotherapy, or who had another concurrent cancer, were excluded from the study. Pieces of surgical tissue measuring about 1-2.1 cm3 were kept in RNAlater solution and stored at -80 degrees C until use. Study-wide conclusions, independent of this receptor: Younger patients had significantly higher TCR diversity, and higher tumor TCR diversity was associated with shorter overall and disease-free survival. Only approximately 14 patients were included in the cohort, and the need for larger samples and more detailed clinical data was noted by the authors. Peripheral blood was not sequenced, so blood TCRbeta repertoires in these lung cancer patients were not examined. Significantly higher TCR diversity (inverse Simpson) was observed in tumor tissue than in normal lung tissue (roughly 390 vs 170, P = 0.0075, Mann-Whitney U test). The top 100 clones made up a significantly larger cumulative share of the repertoire in normal lung than in tumor tissue. Neither the sequencing platform nor unique molecular identifiers are named or mentioned anywhere in the methods.

The receptor was derived from a woman in her forties or fifties with non-small cell lung cancer. Here the chain combines TRBV11-1 and TRBJ1-1; no D segment can be confidently identified. Sequencing was done on a sample of lung tumor tissue. The CDR3 protein is CASSSEDWLKSEAFF. The DNA is TGTGCCAGTAGCTCAGAGGACTGGTTGAAGAGTGAAGCTTTCTTT.